A single sample is the source of the 20 T cell receptor beta chains below, sequenced in a study of T cells in Graves' hyperthyroidism and ophthalmopathy. It was RNA transcripts that yielded the amplified TCR beta CDR3 regions. HTBI primers were used for first-round RT-PCR of the TCR CDR3. MiXCR, run by TCRdb on the multiplex PCR reads, gives a single entry per CDR3 protein. The sample yields 600,000 to 650,000 distinct CDR3 sequences, about 16% seen once. Sequenced input: blood. The receptor set was obtained from a woman aged 25 to 39 with Graves' hyperthyroidism.

This chain uses TRBV20-1 with TRBJ2-1; D possibly corresponds to TRBD2 (6 bases). Germline CDR1 DFQATT, CDR2 SNEGSKA (reference sequence). The CDR3 length is 14 residues. V was shortened by 4 bases and J by 8 bases, with 18 bases between the two germline ends. The CDR3 DNA is TGCAGTGCTACGGGACTCCCCCTAAGGGATGAGCAGTTCTTC. This codes for CSATGLPLRDEQFF.

This clonotype was counted at least ten times. V is TRBV20-1 and J is TRBJ2-3; 12 nucleotides agree with TRBD1. The J segment lost 6 bases and the V segment lost 6 bases, leaving 10 bases of the junction unmatched. Germline CDR1 is DFQATT and CDR2 is SNEGSKA (reference sequence). The CDR3 sequence is 15 residues long. CDR3 nucleotides: TGCAGTGCCAATCCGGGACAGGGGGCCAGGGATACGCAGTATTTT. Translating it yields CSANPGQGARDTQYF.

This clonotype was counted many times. The rearrangement joins TRBV6-2 or TRBV6-3 to TRBJ1-1, with no clear D. Trimming shortened V by 2 bases and J by 0 bases, and 10 bases separated the two germline ends. Germline V gene lookup returns CDR1 MNHEY and CDR2 SVGEGT. This CDR3 is built from 15 residues. The DNA of the CDR3 is TGTGCCAGCAGTTACGCCCCGAGGGTGAACACTGAAGCTTTCTTT. Encoded protein: CASSYAPRVNTEAFF.

This clonotype came up many times. The J gene is TRBJ2-1, the V gene TRBV28; 12 positions match TRBD2. Trimming at V came to 6 bases and at J to 5 bases, leaving 5 bases not matched to a gene. The CDR3 consists of 15 residues. Germline lookup yields CDR1 MDHEN and CDR2 SYDVKM. Here the CDR3 DNA reads TGTGCCAGCAGAAGGACTAGCGGGACTAACAATGAGCAGTTCTTC. Its translation is CASRRTSGTNNEQFF.

This clonotype was detected a few times. The chain is built from TRBV28 and TRBJ1-1, with D possibly being TRBD1 (5 bases). With 3 bases removed from V and 3 bases from J, the gap between germline ends came to 11 bases. CDR3 size: 14 residues. In germline, CDR1 is MDHEN, CDR2 SYDVKM. The CDR3 here is CASSFGGFDTEAFF. In DNA form, the CDR3 reads TGTGCCAGCAGTTTCGGGGGTTTCGACACTGAAGCTTTCTTT.

This clonotype was counted between two and nine times. This sequence joins TRBV3-1 and TRBJ2-2, with 11 nucleotides matching TRBD2. V trimming: 4 bases; J trimming: 7 bases; junction bases outside the gene matches: 8. There are 16 residues in the CDR3. Germline V gives CDR1 LGHDT, CDR2 YNNKEL (reference sequence). CDR3 region: CASSPLAGGPNGELFF. CDR3 bases: TGTGCCAGCAGCCCATTAGCGGGAGGGCCAAACGGGGAGCTGTTTTTT.

This clonotype was counted ten times or more. The chain has TRBV6-5 and TRBJ1-2; TRBD1 is a possible D gene (6 bases). The germline CDR1 and CDR2 sequences are MNHEY and SVGAGI. Trimming stripped 2 bases from V and 0 bases from J, with 25 bases between. This CDR3 is built from 20 residues. The CDR3 DNA is TGTGCCAGCAGTTACCGCTTAGTAGGGAGCAGGGGCCCTTCTAACTATGGCTACACCTTC. The encoded protein is CASSYRLVGSRGPSNYGYTF.

The table lists this clonotype with many counts. V and J are TRBV5-1 and TRBJ1-1; D call uncertain. Trimming took 0 bases from V and 0 from J, leaving 6 bases between them. CDR3 length equals 14 residues. Germline CDR1 SGHRS, CDR2 YFSETQ. The CDR3 loop reads CASSLEQLNTEAFF. The CDR3 DNA is TGCGCCAGCAGCTTGGAACAGCTGAACACTGAAGCTTTCTTT.

The chain uses TRBV19 and TRBJ2-1; 8 bases match TRBD2. V was pared by 4 bases and J by 14 bases, with 13 bases of the junction left unmatched. Per germline, CDR1 LNHDA and CDR2 SQIVND (reference sequence). The CDR3 runs to 14 residues. The CDR3 region has the DNA TGTGCCAGTAGTAGGGGGGGACGAGCGGGAGAGGAGTTCTTC. The encoded protein is CASSRGGRAGEEFF. Full variable domain (rest looked up from reference TRBV19 and TRBJ2-1): DGGITQSPKYLFRKEGQNVTLSCEQNLNHDAMYWYRQDPGQGLRLIYYSQIVNDFQKGDIAEGYSVSREKKESFPLTVTSAQKNPTAFYLCASSRGGRAGEEFFGPGTRLTVL.

The chain carries TRBV5-4 and TRBJ2-7; D call uncertain. V lost 4 bases, J lost 7 bases, and 15 bases lay in between. The CDR3 covers 13 residues. Germline V gives CDR1 SGHNT, CDR2 YYREEE (reference sequence). The CDR3 DNA follows: TGTGCCAGCAGCACCTCGGACGGAAAGGAGCAGTACTTC. Amino acids: CASSTSDGKEQYF.

Notes on this clonotype: The junction departs from germline at one end; a sequencing error may be responsible. The chain combines TRBV9 with TRBJ1-6; no clear D gene. This CDR3 has 15 amino acids. Germline V gives CDR1 SGDLS, CDR2 YYNGEE. The CDR3 DNA reads as TGTGCCGGCAGCCTTGGTCCGTCCTATAATTCACCCCTCCACTTT. As protein: CAGSLGPSYNSPLHF.

This clonotype was seen ten or more times. The rearrangement joins TRBV28 to TRBJ2-7; no firm D call. V lost 6 bases and J lost 0, with 15 bases in between. CDR3 length equals 15 residues. Germline CDR1 is MDHEN and CDR2 is SYDVKM. The CDR3 nucleotides read TGTGCCAGCAGCCGCCCTTCGGCTAGCTCCTACGAGCAGTACTTC. It codes for CASSRPSASSYEQYF.

The V and J genes are TRBV28 and TRBJ2-1; either TRBD1 or TRBD2 may fit D (6 bases each). The CDR3 runs to 16 residues. Trimming left V 2 bases short and J 1 base short, with 12 bases between. CDR1 and CDR2 (germline): MDHEN, SYDVKM. The CDR3 nucleotides read TGTGCCAGCAGTTTAAGGAGGGGGAGGTCCTACAATGAGCAGTTCTTC. Protein sequence: CASSLRRGRSYNEQFF. The full variable domain, with the rest looked up from reference TRBV28 and TRBJ2-1, is DVKVTQSSRYLVKRTGEKVFLECVQDMDHENMFWYRQDPGLGLRLIYFSYDVKMKEKGDIPEGYSVSREKKERFSLILESASTNQTSMYLCASSLRRGRSYNEQFFGPGTRLTVL.

The table lists this clonotype with many counts. The V call is TRBV7-8, the J call TRBJ2-5; 9 bases fit TRBD1. Germline trimming cut 2 bases from V and 5 bases from J; bases unmatched to any gene: 3. Germline CDR1 is SGHVS and CDR2 is FQNEAQ. The CDR3 covers 14 residues. The CDR3 region has the DNA TGTGCCAGCAGCTTAAACAGGGGGCGGGAGACCCAGTACTTC. Translation: CASSLNRGRETQYF.

The chain uses TRBV29-1 and TRBJ2-5; tentatively, D is TRBD1 (6 bases). The CDR3 sequence is 14 residues long. The germline V gene encodes CDR1 SQVTM and CDR2 ANQGSEA. V was shortened by 4 bases and J by 0 bases, with 12 bases between the two germline ends. The DNA of the CDR3 is TGCAGCGTTGTTGCCAGGGGTCACCAAGAGACCCAGTACTTC. This translates into CSVVARGHQETQYF.

This clonotype was counted between two and nine times. Just one base apart from a much larger clone, this may be a read error. The CDR3 carries no conserved terminal phenylalanine or tryptophan, so it likely arises from a read error. The rearrangement links TRBV2 to TRBJ2-2, with TRBD1 as a possible D gene (5 bases). Trimming left V 4 bases short and J 2 bases short, with 8 bases between. The CDR3 length is 14 residues. Germline CDR1 reads SNHLY; CDR2 reads FYNNEI. CDR3 in amino acids: CASSVQGNTGELFL. The CDR3 nucleotides are TGTGCCAGCAGTGTCCAGGGTAACACCGGGGAGCTGTTTCTT.

With regard to this clonotype: A single base separates this from a much larger clone, so it may be a read error. V is TRBV6-1 and J is TRBJ2-1; 11 bases align to TRBD1. The CDR3 length is 20 residues. In germline, CDR1 is MNHNS, CDR2 SASEGT. The CDR3 region has the DNA TGTGCCGGCAGTGAGTGGACAGGGGGCTTCATCGCGGGAAGAACTAATGAGCAGTTCTTC. Amino acid sequence: CAGSEWTGGFIAGRTNEQFF.

A remark on this clonotype: The junction departs from germline at one end; a sequencing error may be responsible. The chain recombines TRBV24-1 with TRBJ2-1; 11 positions match TRBD2. This CDR3 comprises 15 residues. Germline CDR1 and CDR2: KGHDR and SFDVKD. The CDR3 nucleotides are TGTGCCACCAGCCCCACTAGCGGGAGTAACTATGAGCAGCTCTTC. It is translated as CATSPTSGSNYEQLF.

The V call is TRBV6-1, the J call TRBJ2-1; D is unresolved. Germline CDR1 and CDR2: MNHNS and SASEGT. Trimming shortened V by 6 bases and J by 6 bases, and 15 bases separated the two germline ends. The CDR3 extends over 14 amino acids. CDR3 residues: CASSSSAASNEQFF. The CDR3 region has the DNA TGTGCCAGCAGCTCTTCAGCAGCTAGCAATGAGCAGTTCTTC.

This clonotype was detected many times. CDR3 in amino acids: CASSVFLNTEAFF. For the CDR3, the DNA is TGTGCCAGCAGCGTGTTCCTGAACACTGAAGCTTTCTTT. V gene TRBV9 combines with J gene TRBJ1-1; D is uncertain. The CDR3 is 13 amino acids. The V end lost 2 bases, the J end lost 0 bases, and 5 bases lay between the germline ends. The germline V gene has CDR1 SGDLS and CDR2 YYNGEE. Complete variable domain (other parts from reference TRBV9 and TRBJ1-1): DSGVTQTPKHLITATGQRVTLRCSPRSGDLSVYWYQQSLDQGLQFLIQYYNGEERAKGNILERFSAQQFPDLHSELNLSSLELGDSALYFCASSVFLNTEAFFGQGTRLTVV.